These 14 T cell receptor beta chains were sequenced from one sample in a study of T cells in tuberculosis. TCRdb's table, derived via immunoSEQ multiplex PCR, lists solely in-frame clones and lacks some. Here the sample spans 30,000 to 40,000 clones, about 91% being singletons. Time point reported: new active TB diagnosis, blood taken before or within 7 days of starting treatment. This material consisted of PBMCs, taken at tuberculosis diagnosis. The receptors derive from an adult with tuberculosis.

V usage is TRBV28 and J usage is TRBJ1-1, with D tentatively TRBD1 (5 bases). Trimming shortened V by 6 bases and J by 3 bases, and 11 bases separated the two germline ends. This CDR3 has 13 residues. CDR1 and CDR2 (germline): MDHEN, SYDVKM. The DNA of the CDR3 is TGTGCCAGCAGCCGCAGGGAATACACTGAAGCTTTCTTT. It codes for CASSRREYTEAFF.

The V gene is TRBV5-1, the J gene TRBJ2-5, with D possibly being TRBD1 (6 bases). V lost 7 bases to trimming and J lost 1 base, with 17 bases between them. CDR1 SGHRS and CDR2 YFSETQ come from the germline V gene. The CDR3 runs 15 residues. The CDR3 sequence: CASQLGQLFQETQYF. CDR3 bases: TGCGCCAGCCAGCTAGGACAGCTCTTCCAAGAGACCCAGTACTTC.

The chain couples TRBV14 to TRBJ1-2; D might be TRBD1 (5 bases). Per the germline V gene, CDR1 is SGHDN and CDR2 is FVKESK. The CDR3 runs to 15 residues. Deletions cut 3 bases from V and 8 bases from J, with 19 bases between. The DNA of the CDR3 is TGTGCCAGCAGCCAGCTTGGGGACTTTCAGGGCGGCTACACCTTC. It encodes CASSQLGDFQGGYTF.

This rearrangement joins TRBV7-3 to TRBJ2-1; 10 bases fit TRBD1. The CDR3 runs to 15 residues. V shed 1 base and J 8 bases; nucleotides not matched to a gene: 5. Germline assignment: CDR1 SGHTA and CDR2 FQGTGA. CDR3 loop: CASSLRQGARDEQFF. CDR3 DNA sequence: TGTGCCAGCAGCTTAAGACAGGGGGCAAGGGATGAGCAGTTCTTC.

The sample holds a few counts of this clone. V usage is TRBV6-5 and J usage is TRBJ1-2, with D possibly matching TRBD1 (6 bases). Per germline, CDR1 MNHEY and CDR2 SVGAGI. V lost 0 bases and J 3 bases, leaving 14 bases between the germline ends. The CDR3 consists of 16 residues. In nucleotides, the CDR3 is TGTGCCAGCAGTTACTCGTCAGGGGTGAGGGACTATGGCTACACCTTC. As protein: CASSYSSGVRDYGYTF.

The chain couples TRBV19 to TRBJ2-1, with 12 bases identical to TRBD2. The CDR3 spans 15 residues. Losses at the gene ends were 5 bases for V and 3 bases for J; bases not matched to a gene: 2. Germline V gene sequence: CDR1 LNHDA, CDR2 SQIVND (reference sequence). CDR3 in amino acids: CASSASGGDYNEQFF. The CDR3 region has the DNA TGTGCCAGTAGTGCTAGCGGGGGGGACTACAATGAGCAGTTCTTC.

The chain links TRBV4-1 to TRBJ1-1, with D maybe TRBD1 (5 bases). CDR3 length: 16 residues. The germline CDR1 and CDR2 sequences are MGHRA and YSYEKL. Trimming removed 8 bases from V and 6 bases from J, with 25 bases in between. The CDR3 DNA follows: TGCGCCAGCGCTAGCGGTCCTTACCCAGGGTACTCTGAAGCTTTCTTT. This translates into CASASGPYPGYSEAFF.

This chain joins TRBV29-1 and TRBJ1-1, with no clear D. The CDR3 totals 19 residues. Per the germline V gene, CDR1 is SQVTM and CDR2 is ANQGSEA. V was pared by 5 bases and J by 8 bases, with 36 bases between. CDR3 loop: CSVIPRRGWEFSSGWEAFF. The CDR3 DNA sequence: TGCAGCGTTATTCCGAGGAGAGGCTGGGAGTTCAGCTCGGGGTGGGAAGCTTTCTTT. The whole variable domain, remainder taken from reference TRBV29-1 and TRBJ1-1, is SAVISQKPSRDICQRGTSLTIQCQVDSQVTMMFWYRQQPGQSLTLIATANQGSEATYESGFVIDKFPISRPNLTFSTLTVSNMSPEDSSIYLCSVIPRRGWEFSSGWEAFFGQGTRLTVV.

V usage is TRBV5-4 and J usage is TRBJ2-5; 10 bases agree with TRBD1. The V gene end was trimmed by 5 bases and the J gene end by 2 bases; junction bases not matched to a gene: 3. This CDR3 has 14 amino acids. In germline, CDR1 is SGHNT, CDR2 YYREEE (reference sequence). The CDR3 spells CASRGTGEQETQYF. The CDR3 bases are TGTGCCAGCAGGGGGACAGGGGAACAAGAGACCCAGTACTTC.

The chain recombines TRBV27 with TRBJ1-2; TRBD1 matches at 8 bases. This CDR3 spans 14 amino acids. Germline V lookup: CDR1 MNHEY, CDR2 SMNVEV (reference sequence). V was pared by 4 bases and J by 8 bases, with 9 bases of the junction left unmatched. The CDR3 spells CASSSSGQGEGYTF. The CDR3 region has the DNA TGTGCCAGCAGTTCTTCCGGACAGGGTGAGGGCTACACCTTC.

The V gene is TRBV5-4, the J gene TRBJ1-6; tentative D call: TRBD1 (6 bases). This CDR3 has 14 residues. Trimming cost V 1 base and J 10 bases, with 12 bases left between them. The germline V gene has CDR1 SGHNT and CDR2 YYREEE (reference sequence). The CDR3 DNA sequence: TGTGCCAGCAGCTTGCAGGGGACTAGGTCACCCCTCCACTTT. Translation: CASSLQGTRSPLHF.

This chain links TRBV11-2 with TRBJ1-1; TRBD1 agrees at 8 bases. From germline, CDR1 is SGHAT and CDR2 FQNNGV. CDR3 size: 15 residues. The ends lost 2 bases at V and 8 bases at J; junction bases unmatched: 10. The CDR3 bases are TGTGCCAGCAGCTTAAGTACAGGGGGTATAAGCGAAGCTTTCTTT. This codes for CASSLSTGGISEAFF.

The genes are TRBV9 and TRBJ1-2; D unresolved. With 5 bases removed from V and 0 bases from J, the gap between germline ends came to 14 bases. CDR3 length: 15 residues. Germline V CDR1 and CDR2: SGDLS, YYNGEE. The DNA of the CDR3 is TGTGCCAGCAGTGCCGCGTTGTCCCCTAACTATGGCTACACCTTC. The encoded protein is CASSAALSPNYGYTF.

V usage is TRBV29-1 and J usage is TRBJ1-2; 10 nucleotides align to TRBD1. The CDR3 spans 14 residues. V gave up 6 bases and J gave up 3 bases; unmatched junction bases: 7. Germline CDR1 reads SQVTM; CDR2 reads ANQGSEA. The DNA of the CDR3 is TGCAGCGTCACGCCCGGACAGGGGGACTATGGCTACACCTTC. Its protein product is CSVTPGQGDYGYTF.